This entry lists 31 T cell receptor beta chains sequenced from one sample in a study of OX40 agonist ivuxolimab in advanced cancers. The library was made by the immunoSEQ multiplex PCR assay. The table was pulled from immuneACCESS by TCRdb, which kept in-frame rearrangements only. Such tables lose some clones; where checked, under half of the loss comes from unresolved V genes, and the rest has no known cause. For this sample the table gives 60,000 to 90,000 clones, of which 80% to 90% were detected only once. The top ten hold under 0.8% of the sample. The input for sequencing was CD4+ or CD8+ T cells sorted from blood, taken in a trial of the OX40 agonist ivuxolimab. Receptors originate from an adult with an advanced solid tumor such as melanoma, head and neck, liver or kidney cancer.

The chain joins TRBV5-4 to TRBJ2-7, with 7 bases fitting TRBD2. After removal of 4 bases from V and 2 bases from J, the junction contained 12 bases not matched to a gene. This CDR3 has 16 residues. Looked up from germline, CDR1 is SGHNT and CDR2 is YYREEE (reference sequence). CDR3 DNA sequence: TGTGCCAGCAGCCTACCCCCTTGGGGGGGGACCTACGAGCAGTACTTC. Translation gives CASSLPPWGGTYEQYF.

This clone was seen once. The rearrangement uses TRBV19 and TRBJ1-1, with TRBD1 matching 7 bases. The CDR3 length is 13 residues. Per germline, CDR1 LNHDA and CDR2 SQIVND (reference sequence). V trimming: 7 bases; J trimming: 5 bases; junction bases outside the gene matches: 7. The CDR3 reads CASIPGGGTEAFF. CDR3 in DNA: TGTGCCAGTATACCAGGGGGAGGTACTGAAGCTTTCTTT.

This clone was observed once. The V gene is TRBV28, the J gene TRBJ1-1, with 10 positions matching TRBD1. CDR1 is MDHEN, CDR2 SYDVKM, per germline. V shed 1 base and J 4 bases; nucleotides not matched to a gene: 3. The CDR3 is 15 residues long. The CDR3 DNA reads TGTGCCAGCAGTTTATACCGGACAGGGGGCACTGAAGCTTTCTTT. As protein: CASSLYRTGGTEAFF.

The chain employs TRBV6-6 and TRBJ1-1; D perhaps matches TRBD1 (5 bases). The CDR3 spans 11 residues. V was cut by 6 bases and J by 9 bases, with 11 bases left in between. Germline-derived CDR1 and CDR2 are MNHNY and SVGAGI (reference sequence). CDR3 nucleotide sequence: TGTGCCAGCAGACAGGACGACAAAGCTTTCTTT. It is translated as CASRQDDKAFF.

The chain employs TRBV5-4 and TRBJ1-4; D unresolved. V gave up 2 bases and J gave up 3 bases, with 11 bases separating them. Germline loops: CDR1 SGHNT, CDR2 YYREEE (reference sequence). The CDR3 covers 15 residues. CDR3 amino acids: CASSFKQQANEKLFF. The CDR3 DNA reads TGTGCCAGCAGCTTCAAACAGCAGGCTAATGAAAAACTGTTTTTT.

This clone was seen a handful of times. The V call is TRBV2, the J call TRBJ1-2; 7 nucleotides line up with TRBD1. Trimming removed 6 bases from V and 6 bases from J; junction bases left unmatched: 7. There are 13 residues in the CDR3. Germline V lookup: CDR1 SNHLY, CDR2 FYNNEI. This CDR3 is CASSRQGVDGYTF. The CDR3 DNA reads TGTGCCAGCAGCCGACAGGGTGTGGATGGCTACACCTTC.

The rearrangement joins TRBV10-3 to TRBJ2-1, with no clear D. Germline CDR1 ENHRY, CDR2 SYGVKD. The V end lost 8 bases, the J end lost 0 bases, and 5 bases lay between the germline ends. The length of the CDR3 is 12 residues. In DNA form, the CDR3 reads TGTGCCATCGGTAGCTCCTACAATGAGCAGTTCTTC. Translated, it gives CAIGSSYNEQFF.

V and J are TRBV6-1 and TRBJ2-1, with no clear D. From germline, CDR1 is MNHNS and CDR2 SASEGT. The germline V and J ends were trimmed by 1 base and 6 bases, with 4 bases remaining between them. The CDR3 length is 12 residues. The CDR3 here is CASSEGANEQFF. DNA of the CDR3: TGTGCCAGCAGTGAAGGGGCCAATGAGCAGTTCTTC.

The chain carries TRBV23-1 and TRBJ2-2; a weak D match, TRBD2 (5 bases). TRBV23-1 is flagged as an ORF with uncertain function. The CDR3 length is 22 residues. V was trimmed by 0 bases and J by 0 bases, leaving 26 bases between them. CDR3 bases: TGCGCCAGCAGTCAATCACGGGTGGCCTCGGACTCTCCGAGTACGAACACCGGGGAGCTGTTTTTT. Amino acid sequence: CASSQSRVASDSPSTNTGELFF.

As for this clone: One junction end does not reproduce the germline sequence, and a read error may be involved. This rearrangement joins TRBV2 to TRBJ1-1; D unclear. Per germline, CDR1 SNHLY and CDR2 FYNNEI. The CDR3 covers 13 residues. The CDR3 region is CASSEDSGGPAFF. DNA for the CDR3: TGTGCCAGCAGCGAAGACTCGGGAGGGCCAGCTTTCTTT.

This chain uses TRBV19 with TRBJ1-2; D is unresolved. CDR3 length: 14 residues. Germline-derived CDR1 and CDR2 are LNHDA and SQIVND (reference sequence). Trimming shortened V by 5 bases and J by 2 bases, and 12 bases separated the two germline ends. CDR3 in DNA: TGTGCCAGTAGTTGGGTAGGACTCAACTATGGCTACACCTTC. Encoded protein: CASSWVGLNYGYTF.

The V call is TRBV5-1, the J call TRBJ2-7; D is possibly TRBD1 (5 bases). The V gene's germline CDR1 is SGHRS and CDR2 YFSETQ. The CDR3 is made up of 13 amino acids. With 5 bases removed from V and 2 bases from J, the gap between germline ends came to 11 bases. CDR3 sequence: CASSEQATYEQYF. In DNA, the CDR3 is TGCGCCAGCAGTGAACAGGCAACCTACGAGCAGTACTTC. The entire variable domain, with the rest obtained from reference TRBV5-1 and TRBJ2-7, is as follows: KAGVTQTPRYLIKTRGQQVTLSCSPISGHRSVSWYQQTPGQGLQFLFEYFSETQRNKGNFPGRFSGRQFSNSRSEMNVSTLELGDSALYLCASSEQATYEQYFGPGTRLTVT.

The V and J genes are TRBV5-6 and TRBJ2-7; the match to TRBD2 covers 7 bases. J was trimmed by 3 bases and V by 4 bases; bases with no gene match: 10. The germline V gene has CDR1 SGHDT and CDR2 YYEEEE. The CDR3 has 15 amino acids. The chain's CDR3 is CASSRGVMSYYEQYF. For the CDR3, the DNA is TGTGCCAGCAGCCGGGGGGTCATGAGTTACTACGAGCAGTACTTC.

The chain links TRBV7-8 to TRBJ2-5; D is unresolved. Trimming pared 1 base from V and 1 base from J, leaving 4 bases between. Germline V CDR1 and CDR2: SGHVS, FQNEAQ. CDR3 length: 13 residues. The CDR3 coding sequence is TGTGCCAGCAGCTTAGACAGCCAAGAGACCCAGTACTTC. Translation: CASSLDSQETQYF. Filled out from reference TRBV7-8 and TRBJ2-5, the complete variable domain reads GAGVSQSPRYKVAKRGQDVALRCDPISGHVSLFWYQQALGQGPEFLTYFQNEAQLDKSGLPSDRFFAERPEGSVSTLKIQRTQQEDSAVYLCASSLDSQETQYFGPGTRLLVL.

V usage is TRBV5-4 and J usage is TRBJ1-5; D unresolved. Trimming pared 3 bases from V and 0 bases from J, leaving 10 bases between. The germline gives CDR1 SGHNT, CDR2 YYREEE (reference sequence). This CDR3 is 15 amino acids long. The DNA of the CDR3 is TGTGCCAGCAGCTGGGGTCCTAATAGCAATCAGCCCCAGCATTTT. Protein sequence: CASSWGPNSNQPQHF.

The genes are TRBV6-1 and TRBJ1-6, with D possibly TRBD1 on 5 matching bases. The V and J ends lost 2 bases and 0 bases respectively, with 17 bases between them. The CDR3 runs 19 residues. Germline V lookup: CDR1 MNHNS, CDR2 SASEGT. CDR3 DNA sequence: TGTGCCAGCAGTGAAATGCGTGGAGGGGCCGTCTCCTATAATTCACCCCTCCACTTT. This translates into CASSEMRGGAVSYNSPLHF.

This chain connects TRBV30 to TRBJ2-3, with 11 bases identical to TRBD2. Trimming at V came to 2 bases and at J to 8 bases, leaving 9 bases not matched to a gene. Germline CDR1 reads GTSNPN; CDR2 reads SVGIG (reference sequence). This CDR3 is built from 15 residues. The CDR3 sequence is CAWSLGLAAGGTQYF. In DNA form, the CDR3 reads TGTGCCTGGAGTTTGGGACTAGCGGCGGGGGGTACGCAGTATTTT.

V and J are TRBV25-1 and TRBJ1-6; TRBD1 is a possible D gene (6 bases). The V gene's germline CDR1 is MGHDK and CDR2 SYGVNS. The V gene lost 2 bases and the J gene lost 16 bases, with 15 bases spanning the gap. The CDR3 length is 13 residues. This chain's CDR3 is CASSEEGGRGLHF. The DNA of the CDR3 is TGTGCCAGCAGTGAAGAGGGGGGCCGGGGTCTCCACTTT.

The gene calls are TRBV30 and TRBJ2-5; D is possibly TRBD1 or TRBD2 (5 bases each). V dropped 2 bases and J dropped 1 base, with 11 bases sitting between them. CDR1 and CDR2 (germline): GTSNPN, SVGIG (reference sequence). There are 14 residues in the CDR3. CDR3 sequence: CAWSRDRAQETQYF. As DNA, the CDR3 is TGTGCCTGGAGTAGGGACCGGGCCCAAGAGACCCAGTACTTC.

Only one count was recorded for this clone. The rearrangement links TRBV4-2 to TRBJ2-2, with a weak D call TRBD2 (5 bases). Germline-derived CDR1 and CDR2 are LGHNA and YNFKEQ. CDR3 length: 16 residues. V gave up 2 bases and J gave up 2 bases, with 12 bases separating them. The DNA of the CDR3 is TGTGCCAGCAGCCAAAGAAGCGGAGCAAACACCGGGGAGCTGTTTTTT. Protein sequence: CASSQRSGANTGELFF.

V gene TRBV7-2 combines with J gene TRBJ1-3; tentative D call: TRBD1 (6 bases). This CDR3 has 14 residues. Germline V gene data show CDR1 as SGHTA and CDR2 as FQGNSA. V was clipped by 4 bases and J by 4 bases, with 11 bases between them. The CDR3 DNA is TGTGCCAGCAGCTCGCCGGGACAAGGAAACACCATATATTTT. Amino acids: CASSSPGQGNTIYF.

The V call is TRBV7-2, the J call TRBJ2-2; tentatively, D is TRBD1 (5 bases). Germline V gene sequence: CDR1 SGHTA, CDR2 FQGNSA. V lost 4 bases and J 1 base, leaving 7 bases between the germline ends. The CDR3 contains 14 residues. The CDR3 region is CASSSGQNTGELFF. CDR3 in DNA: TGTGCCAGCAGCTCAGGACAGAACACCGGGGAGCTGTTTTTT.

V usage is TRBV28 and J usage is TRBJ1-2; D remains ambiguous. Germline CDR1 is MDHEN and CDR2 is SYDVKM. The germline V and J ends were trimmed by 6 bases and 4 bases, with 9 bases remaining between them. CDR3 length: 12 amino acids. CDR3 in DNA: TGTGCCAGCAGCCCCGGCAGCTATGGCTACACCTTC. Translating it yields CASSPGSYGYTF.

This clone showed up just once. The chain links TRBV5-1 to TRBJ2-1; 7 positions match TRBD1. J lost 4 bases, V lost 5 bases, and 9 bases had no gene match. The CDR3 length is 15 residues. The germline gives CDR1 SGHRS, CDR2 YFSETQ. In nucleotides, the CDR3 is TGCGCCAGCAGTCCCGGGACAGTAGATTACAATGAGCAGTTCTTC. This encodes CASSPGTVDYNEQFF.

V gene TRBV29-1 combines with J gene TRBJ1-5; 7 bases agree with TRBD1. This CDR3 is 14 amino acids long. The germline V gene has CDR1 SQVTM and CDR2 ANQGSEA. After removal of 7 bases from V and 2 bases from J, the junction contained 8 bases not matched to a gene. CDR3 loop: CSATTGAGNQPQHF. As DNA, the CDR3 is TGCAGCGCCACTACAGGGGCCGGCAATCAGCCCCAGCATTTT.

This clone was found a few times. V is TRBV7-9 and J is TRBJ2-1; 10 bases map to TRBD1. CDR1 is SEHNR, CDR2 FQNEAQ, per germline (reference sequence). The CDR3 covers 13 residues. Unmatched junction bases numbered 1, after V lost 5 bases and J lost 6 bases. The CDR3, as DNA: TGTGCCAGCAGCCGGGACAGGGGCAATGAGCAGTTCTTC. Translating gives CASSRDRGNEQFF.

The DNA of the CDR3 is TGTGCCAGTAGGCAACCGGGACACACGAACACCGGGGAGCTGTTTTTT. Its protein product is CASRQPGHTNTGELFF. The J gene is TRBJ2-2, the V gene TRBV19; maybe TRBD1 (6 bases). The V end lost 6 bases, the J end lost 0 bases, and 14 bases lay between the germline ends. Germline V gene data show CDR1 as LNHDA and CDR2 as SQIVND (reference sequence). The length of the CDR3 is 16 residues. Complete variable domain (other parts from reference TRBV19 and TRBJ2-2): DGGITQSPKYLFRKEGQNVTLSCEQNLNHDAMYWYRQDPGQGLRLIYYSQIVNDFQKGDIAEGYSVSREKKESFPLTVTSAQKNPTAFYLCASRQPGHTNTGELFFGEGSRLTVL.

The CDR3 is CSAETLLADSYNEQFF. The CDR3 DNA reads TGCAGCGCCGAGACTCTACTAGCGGACTCCTACAATGAGCAGTTCTTC. The chain is built from TRBV29-1 and TRBJ2-1; TRBD2 matches at 8 bases. Losses at the gene ends were 7 bases for V and 0 bases for J; bases not matched to a gene: 11. From germline, CDR1 is SQVTM and CDR2 ANQGSEA. This CDR3 contains 16 residues.

The chain combines TRBV6-5 with TRBJ2-7, with 9 bases matching TRBD2. This CDR3 has 16 amino acids. Germline assignment: CDR1 MNHEY and CDR2 SVGAGI. Trimming removed 2 bases from V and 1 base from J; junction bases left unmatched: 6. CDR3 loop: CASSYAGLANSYEQYF. Written as DNA, the CDR3 is TGTGCCAGCAGTTACGCCGGACTAGCGAATTCCTACGAGCAGTACTTC.

The V gene is TRBV6-4, the J gene TRBJ2-7; 10 bases agree with TRBD2. There are 17 residues in the CDR3. V was clipped by 0 bases and J by 5 bases; unmatched bases: 10. Germline V gene data show CDR1 as MRHNA and CDR2 as SNTAGT. This CDR3 reads CASSDSPSGSPGNEQYF. The CDR3 nucleotides are TGTGCCAGCAGTGACTCTCCTAGCGGGAGCCCCGGCAACGAGCAGTACTTC.

The chain has TRBV4-3 and TRBJ1-2; D unresolved. From germline, CDR1 is LGHNA and CDR2 YSLEER. Trimming took off 0 bases at V and 8 bases at J, with 10 bases between the two ends. The CDR3 covers 13 residues. The CDR3: CASSQENRYGYTF. CDR3 nucleotide sequence: TGCGCCAGCAGCCAAGAAAACAGATACGGCTACACCTTC.